At least ten counts were recorded for the clone carrying this T cell receptor (beta chain). Its antigen remains unidentified. These data come from a study of regulatory T cells in long-lasting Graves disease. Sample time point: newly diagnosed GD, antithyroid drugs for less than 3 months. Making the TCR library involved RNA that had been extracted from PBMCs. The authors built TCR beta libraries using iRepertoire HTBI primers and Arm-PCR of CDR3 regions. MiXCR was run by TCRdb on the multiplex PCR reads, yielding one entry per CDR3 protein. Of 370,000 or so distinct CDR3 sequences detected, roughly 15% appear once; the ten largest clones hold roughly a fifth. Looked up from germline, CDR1 is MNHEY and CDR2 is SMNVEV (reference sequence). The CDR3 contains 17 residues. The J segment lost 1 base and the V segment lost 8 bases, leaving 15 bases of the junction unmatched. Study-level results: Since the sample size was small, accuracy may have been reduced.

This sample also belongs to another study, concerning T cells in Graves' hyperthyroidism and ophthalmopathy. That paper adds: HTBI primers drove first-round RT-PCR of the TCR CDR3.

This clonotype was obtained from a woman younger than 30 with Graves disease. This chain connects TRBV27 to TRBJ2-7; 9 bases align to TRBD1. The sequencing used peripheral blood mononuclear cells (PBMCs), collected at new diagnosis, from a patient treated with antithyroid drugs. CDR3 sequence: CASSGPYRDRVSYEQYF. Here the CDR3 DNA reads TGTGCCAGCTCTGGTCCCTACCGGGACAGGGTGTCCTACGAGCAGTACTTC.